This entry is about one T cell receptor (beta chain). The entry originates in a study of blood T cell repertoires in COVID-19. Looking at the study overall: The cDNA or gDNA used as material had been derived from T cells, B-cell-depleted T cells, or PBMCs.

Source study methods: Reference gene primer amplification in the assay estimated nucleated cell counts. Data came from immunoSEQ multiplex PCR; TCRdb stores just in-frame clones and leaves some out. The D gene and trimming were derived from the DNA, and the V and J assignments and clone size from that table. This sample yields roughly 160,000 clones, of which 70% to 90% are seen a single time; roughly 0.58% belongs to the top ten. Germline V lookup: CDR1 MDHEN, CDR2 SYDVKM. The V and J ends lost 3 bases and 0 bases respectively, with 6 bases between them. The CDR3 is 15 residues long. This TCR was recovered from a man aged 60-69 years with COVID-19, enrolled during active disease. The chain combines TRBV28 with TRBJ2-6; D is uncertain. Material for sequencing was peripheral blood. The CDR3 nucleotides read TGTGCCAGCAGTTTTCGTATCTCTGGGGCCAACGTCCTGACTTTC. Encoded protein: CASSFRISGANVLTF.